This TCR beta chain was recovered during a study of cytomegalovirus exposure and HLA in healthy donors. Study-level findings and limits: TCR sequences were mostly rare, though some public TCRs occurred in many donors.

On this clone: Its antigen is undetermined.

The primer mix had 60 Vbeta and 13 Jbeta primers. As handled by the study authors: Later analysis identified roughly 82 million unique TCR beta chains, about 10 million shared. Some clones are missing from TCRdb's copy, which holds only in-frame ones; the method was immunoSEQ multiplex PCR. The V and J calls and clone size come from that table; D and trimming were worked out from the DNA. The sample shows approximately 150,000 clones, about 74% of them seen only once. The trim removed 0 bases at V and 7 bases at J, leaving 5 bases unmatched. Looked up from germline, CDR1 is LNHNV and CDR2 is YYDKDF (reference sequence). The CDR3 sequence is 14 residues long.

The chain has TRBV15 and TRBJ2-7; 8 bases fit TRBD1. The material sequenced was PBMCs. The TCR comes from a man in his forties in good health and CMV-seropositive. The CDR3 here is CATSREQGAGEQYF. CDR3 coding DNA: TGTGCCACCAGCAGAGAGCAGGGGGCGGGGGAGCAGTACTTC.